This TCR beta chain was identified during a study of metastatic and nonmetastatic thyroid tumors. About the research overall: Patients with malignant and benign thyroid disease provided blood and tumor or nodule tissue, whose repertoires were compared. Whole-study results and caveats: Benign nodules reportedly had significantly lower TCR beta diversity than malignant thyroid tumors in blood and tumor.

There were no patients who had received any treatment before thyroid surgery. CDR3 length equals 12 residues. The trim removed 7 bases at V and 7 bases at J, leaving 7 bases unmatched. As for this clone: Antigen unknown.

In the study's own analysis: A distant-metastasis classifier for papillary thyroid cancer was built using CDR3 differences across clinicopathological groups. TCRdb reassembled clones from the PCR reads with MiXCR. Here the V and J calls rest on TCRdb's processing, not on the authors' analysis. The sample contains more than 20,000 clones, about 30% of which appear only once. Sequencing was performed on tumor tissue. The chain joins TRBV12-3 or TRBV12-4 to TRBJ2-7; 7 bases are a match to TRBD2. This TCR was recovered from a female donor with papillary thyroid cancer or a benign thyroid nodule (not recorded which). Some clones in this sample may be carry-over from other donors' samples. The DNA of the CDR3 is TGTGCCAGCAATACGGGGGGTGGAGAGCAGTACTTC. It encodes CASNTGGGEQYF.